This entry lists 20 T cell receptor beta chains sequenced from one sample in a study of blood T cell repertoires in COVID-19. Produced via immunoSEQ multiplex PCR; TCRdb's table is partial and in-frame only. The data show about 170,000 clones, roughly 90% seen once. The material sequenced was peripheral blood. The receptors derive from a woman in her forties or fifties with acute or convalescent COVID-19.

The J gene is TRBJ2-2, the V gene TRBV6-5, with D perhaps TRBD2 (5 bases). The V end was cut by 2 bases, the J end by 3 bases, with 10 bases between. Germline V CDR1 and CDR2: MNHEY, SVGAGI. This CDR3 spans 15 amino acids. CDR3 coding DNA: TGTGCCAGCAGTTACACGTCGAGGGACACCGGGGAGCTGTTTTTT. This gives the protein CASSYTSRDTGELFF.

The chain recombines TRBV4-3 with TRBJ2-1; tentatively, D is TRBD1 (6 bases). Trimming removed 8 bases at V and 9 bases at J, with 14 bases between. The germline gives CDR1 LGHNA, CDR2 YSLEER. CDR3 size: 12 residues. The CDR3: CASGRWGLEQFF. The CDR3 DNA sequence: TGCGCCAGCGGCAGATGGGGGCTTGAGCAGTTCTTC.

This chain connects TRBV21-1 to TRBJ2-7; TRBD2, the D gene given by the table, was not confirmed from the DNA. TRBV21-1 is deemed a pseudogene. The CDR3 extends over 12 amino acids. The CDR3 sequence: CAREDFSYEQYF. The CDR3 DNA reads TGTGCCAGAGAGGACTTCTCCTACGAGCAGTACTTC.

Remarks on this clone: The sample carries other DNA sequences with the same CDR3. The V and J genes are TRBV4-3 and TRBJ2-1; D is unresolved. CDR3 length equals 14 residues. Trimming pared 6 bases from V and 1 base from J, leaving 10 bases between. The germline gives CDR1 LGHNA, CDR2 YSLEER. CDR3 DNA: TGCGCCAGCAGTCTTTTGAGTTCCTACAATGAGCAGTTCTTC. Protein: CASSLLSSYNEQFF.

The genes are TRBV2 and TRBJ1-5, with D possibly matching TRBD1 (6 bases). In germline, CDR1 is SNHLY, CDR2 FYNNEI. V was clipped by 6 bases and J by 7 bases, with 13 bases between them. The CDR3 loop spans 13 amino acids. Here the CDR3 DNA reads TGTGCCAGCAGGAACAGGGTAAGGCAGCCCCAGCATTTT. The encoded protein is CASRNRVRQPQHF.

This chain uses TRBV6-5 with TRBJ2-1; the match to TRBD2 covers 8 bases. V lost 6 bases to trimming and J lost 6 bases; unmatched junction nucleotides: 4. Germline V gene lookup returns CDR1 MNHEY and CDR2 SVGAGI. CDR3 length: 13 residues. The CDR3 coding sequence is TGTGCCAGCAGGGCCGGGACTAGCAATGAGCAGTTCTTC. Translating gives CASRAGTSNEQFF.

This chain connects TRBV6-2 or TRBV6-3 to TRBJ1-5; D perhaps matches TRBD1 (5 bases). Per the germline V gene, CDR1 is MNHEY and CDR2 is SVGEGT. Trimming cost V 6 bases and J 2 bases, with 26 bases left between them. This CDR3 contains 19 residues. The CDR3 reads CASSQWGLAVRDGNQPQHF. The DNA for the CDR3 is TGTGCCAGCAGCCAATGGGGCCTCGCAGTGCGGGATGGCAATCAGCCCCAGCATTTT.

The chain joins TRBV10-3 to TRBJ1-5; D gene ambiguous. Trimming cost V 0 bases and J 0 bases, with 6 bases left between them. The CDR3 is 15 amino acids. CDR1 and CDR2 (germline): ENHRY, SYGVKD. In DNA, the CDR3 is TGTGCCATCAGTGAGTCGGCGGTTAGCAATCAGCCCCAGCATTTT. Translating it yields CAISESAVSNQPQHF.

The chain is built from TRBV19 and TRBJ2-4; 7 nucleotides match TRBD1. There are 18 residues in the CDR3. From germline, CDR1 is LNHDA and CDR2 SQIVND (reference sequence). Trimming at V came to 0 bases and at J to 2 bases, leaving 10 bases not matched to a gene. The CDR3 DNA reads as TGTGCCAGTAGTATAGACGATAGGGGGCTTCTTACCAAAAACATTCAGTACTTC. It is translated as CASSIDDRGLLTKNIQYF.

This sequence joins TRBV30 and TRBJ1-1, with D unresolved. Trimming removed 6 bases at V and 2 bases at J, with 7 bases between. Germline V gives CDR1 GTSNPN, CDR2 SVGIG (reference sequence). This CDR3 spans 11 amino acids. The DNA for the CDR3 is TGTGCCTGTGACAAAAACACTGAAGCTTTCTTT. Protein: CACDKNTEAFF. The variable domain in full, completed from reference TRBV30 and TRBJ1-1, reads SQTIHQWPATLVQPVGSPLSLECTVEGTSNPNLYWYRQAAGRGLQLLFYSVGIGQISSEVPQNLSASRPQDRQFILSSKKLLLSDSGFYLCACDKNTEAFFGQGTRLTVV.

This clone was seen only once. The J gene is TRBJ1-1, the V gene TRBV20-1; 7 nucleotides line up with TRBD1. Trimming at V came to 3 bases and at J to 10 bases, leaving 14 bases not matched to a gene. The CDR3 has 14 amino acids. Germline-derived CDR1 and CDR2 are DFQATT and SNEGSKA (reference sequence). The CDR3 sequence: CSASSLDRVSGAFF. CDR3 coding DNA: TGCAGTGCTAGTTCCCTTGACAGGGTAAGTGGAGCTTTCTTT.

The J gene is TRBJ1-1, the V gene TRBV30, with D hard to call. Germline V CDR1 and CDR2: GTSNPN, SVGIG (reference sequence). V was trimmed by 5 bases and J by 0 bases, leaving 7 bases between them. The CDR3 totals 12 residues. CDR3 sequence reads: CAWAGMNTEAFF. In DNA, the CDR3 is TGTGCCTGGGCCGGGATGAACACTGAAGCTTTCTTT.

The CDR3 sequence: CASSSAGVDNQPQHF. In DNA, the CDR3 is TGTGCCAGCAGTAGTGCAGGGGTAGACAATCAGCCCCAGCATTTT. This chain connects TRBV6-2 or TRBV6-3 to TRBJ1-5, with TRBD1 as a possible D gene (6 bases). Trimming pared 5 bases from V and 3 bases from J, leaving 14 bases between. The CDR3 extends over 15 amino acids. In germline, CDR1 is MNHEY, CDR2 SVGEGT.

This chain uses TRBV19 with TRBJ2-1, with D possibly TRBD1 on 5 matching bases. In germline, CDR1 is LNHDA, CDR2 SQIVND (reference sequence). This CDR3 region has 14 residues. Trimming removed 3 bases from V and 3 bases from J, with 9 bases in between. CDR3 sequence (DNA): TGTGCCAGTAGTATCCAGGGCAGCTACAATGAGCAGTTCTTC. Encoded protein: CASSIQGSYNEQFF.

The chain employs TRBV11-2 and TRBJ1-5; a weak D match, TRBD1 (6 bases). Germline V gene lookup returns CDR1 SGHAT and CDR2 FQNNGV. Trimming removed 5 bases from V and 4 bases from J, with 9 bases in between. The CDR3 is made up of 13 amino acids. The CDR3 DNA sequence: TGTGCCAGCAGCCTAGGGACAAATCAGCCCCAGCATTTT. Translated: CASSLGTNQPQHF.

The V gene is TRBV18, the J gene TRBJ1-5; D may be TRBD1 (6 bases). This CDR3 has 16 amino acids. Germline V gene lookup returns CDR1 KGHSH and CDR2 LQKENI. Trimming took 2 bases from V and 3 from J, leaving 14 bases between them. CDR3 coding DNA: TGTGCCAGCTCACCATCTGGTGGACAGTTCAATCAGCCCCAGCATTTT. Translated: CASSPSGGQFNQPQHF.

V and J are TRBV2 and TRBJ1-1; D not certain. V was shortened by 4 bases and J by 6 bases, with 12 bases between the two germline ends. Germline loops: CDR1 SNHLY, CDR2 FYNNEI. The CDR3 loop spans 13 amino acids. CDR3 coding DNA: TGTGCCAGCAGTGTTGGGCAGCTACCTGAAGCTTTCTTT. It yields the protein CASSVGQLPEAFF.

The chain uses TRBV7-7 and TRBJ2-1; the match to TRBD2 covers 13 bases. V shed 5 bases, J shed 5 bases, and the junction held 3 bases outside the gene matches. Per the germline V gene, CDR1 is SSHAT and CDR2 is FNYEAQ (reference sequence). This CDR3 has 15 residues. The CDR3 loop reads CASSPGLAGDNEQFF. CDR3 DNA sequence: TGTGCCAGCAGCCCCGGACTAGCGGGAGACAATGAGCAGTTCTTC.

The V call is TRBV19, the J call TRBJ2-2; TRBD2 matches 9 bases. The CDR3 has 15 amino acids. Germline V gives CDR1 LNHDA, CDR2 SQIVND (reference sequence). Unmatched junction bases numbered 4, after V lost 5 bases and J lost 3 bases. In DNA, the CDR3 is TGTGCCAGTAGTGGGCTAGCGGGATACACCGGGGAGCTGTTTTTT. Its protein is CASSGLAGYTGELFF.

The CDR3 nucleotides are TGTGCCAGTACCCCCACAGGATCATTATCAGCCCCAGATACGCAGTATTTT. This gives the protein CASTPTGSLSAPDTQYF. The gene calls are TRBV19 and TRBJ2-3; D is possibly TRBD1 (5 bases). The germline CDR1 and CDR2 sequences are LNHDA and SQIVND (reference sequence). This CDR3 contains 17 residues. V gave up 7 bases and J gave up 4 bases, with 24 bases separating them.